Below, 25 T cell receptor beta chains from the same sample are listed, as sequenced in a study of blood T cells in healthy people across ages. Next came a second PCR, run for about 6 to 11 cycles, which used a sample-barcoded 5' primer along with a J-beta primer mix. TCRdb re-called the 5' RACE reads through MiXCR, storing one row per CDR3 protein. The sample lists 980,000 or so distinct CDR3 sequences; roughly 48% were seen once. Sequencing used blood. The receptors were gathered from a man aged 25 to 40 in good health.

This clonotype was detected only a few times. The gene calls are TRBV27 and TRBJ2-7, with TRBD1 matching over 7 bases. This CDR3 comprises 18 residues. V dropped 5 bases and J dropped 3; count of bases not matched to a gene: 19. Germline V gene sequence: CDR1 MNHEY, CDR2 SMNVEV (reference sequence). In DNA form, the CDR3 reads TGTGCCAGCAGTCCCCTAGGGACAGCCCGGGACGGAGTCTACGAGCAGTACTTC. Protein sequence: CASSPLGTARDGVYEQYF.

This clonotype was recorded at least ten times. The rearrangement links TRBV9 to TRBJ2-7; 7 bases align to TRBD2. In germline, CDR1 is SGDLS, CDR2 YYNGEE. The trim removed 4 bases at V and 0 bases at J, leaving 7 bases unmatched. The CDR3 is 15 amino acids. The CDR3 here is CASSPTGGGSYEQYF. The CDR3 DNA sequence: TGTGCCAGCAGCCCGACGGGCGGGGGCTCCTACGAGCAGTACTTC.

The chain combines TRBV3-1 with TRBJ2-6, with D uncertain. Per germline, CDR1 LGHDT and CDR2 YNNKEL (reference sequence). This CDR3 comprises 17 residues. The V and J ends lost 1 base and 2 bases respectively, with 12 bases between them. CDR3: CASSQAKVTAGANVLTF. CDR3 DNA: TGTGCCAGCAGCCAAGCTAAGGTCACCGCTGGGGCCAACGTCCTGACTTTC.

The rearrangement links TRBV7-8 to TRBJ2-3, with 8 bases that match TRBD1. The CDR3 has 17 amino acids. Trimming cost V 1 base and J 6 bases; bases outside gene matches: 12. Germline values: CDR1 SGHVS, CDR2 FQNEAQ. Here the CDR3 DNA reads TGTGCCAGCAGCTTAGTATCGGCCAGGGGGCGTCGGGATACGCAGTATTTT. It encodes CASSLVSARGRRDTQYF.

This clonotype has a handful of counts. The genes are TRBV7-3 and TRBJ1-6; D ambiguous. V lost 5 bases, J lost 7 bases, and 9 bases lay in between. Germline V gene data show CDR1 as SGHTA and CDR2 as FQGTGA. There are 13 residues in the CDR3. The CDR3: CASSRADNSPLHF. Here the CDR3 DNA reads TGTGCCAGCAGCAGGGCAGACAATTCACCCCTCCACTTT.

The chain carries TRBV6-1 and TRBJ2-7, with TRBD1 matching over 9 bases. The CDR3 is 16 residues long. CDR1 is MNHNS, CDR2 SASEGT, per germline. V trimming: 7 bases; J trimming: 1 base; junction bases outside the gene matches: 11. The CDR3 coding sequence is TGTGCCAGCAAGAATCCGGGACAGGGCCAATCCTACGAGCAGTACTTC. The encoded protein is CASKNPGQGQSYEQYF.

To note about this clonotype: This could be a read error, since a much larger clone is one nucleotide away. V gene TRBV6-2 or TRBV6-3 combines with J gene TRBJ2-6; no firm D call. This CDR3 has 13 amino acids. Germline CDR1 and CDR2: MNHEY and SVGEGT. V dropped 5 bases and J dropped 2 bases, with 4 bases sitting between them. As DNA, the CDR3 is TGTGCCAGCAGTGATACTGGGGCCAACGTCCTGACTTTC. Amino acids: CASSDTGANVLTF.

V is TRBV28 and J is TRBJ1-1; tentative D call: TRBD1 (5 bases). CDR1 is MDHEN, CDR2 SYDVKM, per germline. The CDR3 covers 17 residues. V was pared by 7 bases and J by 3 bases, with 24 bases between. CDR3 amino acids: CASTPLTPGGEDTEAFF. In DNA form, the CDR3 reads TGTGCCAGCACCCCCCTGACCCCCGGGGGAGAAGACACTGAAGCTTTCTTT.

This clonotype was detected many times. Here the CDR3 reads CASSPSLAGGGDTQYF. For the CDR3, the DNA is TGTGCCAGCAGCCCGTCACTAGCGGGGGGGGGAGATACGCAGTATTTT. V usage is TRBV4-2 and J usage is TRBJ2-3; 13 bases agree with TRBD2. The CDR3 covers 16 residues. The germline gives CDR1 LGHNA, CDR2 YNFKEQ. The junction had 6 bases not matched to a gene; V was cut back by 4 bases and J by 5 bases.

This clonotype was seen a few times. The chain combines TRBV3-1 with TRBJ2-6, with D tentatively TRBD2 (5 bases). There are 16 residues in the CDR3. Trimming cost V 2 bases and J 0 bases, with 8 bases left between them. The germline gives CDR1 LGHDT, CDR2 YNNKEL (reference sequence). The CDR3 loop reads CASSQSRVSGANVLTF. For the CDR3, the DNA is TGTGCCAGCAGCCAATCGAGGGTCTCTGGGGCCAACGTCCTGACTTTC.

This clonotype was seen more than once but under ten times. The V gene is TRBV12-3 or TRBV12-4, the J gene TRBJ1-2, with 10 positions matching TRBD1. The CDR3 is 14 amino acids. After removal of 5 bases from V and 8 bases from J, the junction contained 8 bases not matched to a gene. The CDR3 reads CASSAGTGVSGYTF. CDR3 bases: TGTGCCAGCAGTGCCGGGACAGGGGTTTCGGGCTACACCTTC.

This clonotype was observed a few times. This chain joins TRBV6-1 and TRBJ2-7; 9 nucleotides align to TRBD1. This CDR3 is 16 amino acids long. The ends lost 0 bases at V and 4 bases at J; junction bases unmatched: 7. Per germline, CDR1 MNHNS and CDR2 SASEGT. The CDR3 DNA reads TGTGCCAGCAGTGAAGCGGGGACAGGGAGTTCTTACGAGCAGTACTTC. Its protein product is CASSEAGTGSSYEQYF.

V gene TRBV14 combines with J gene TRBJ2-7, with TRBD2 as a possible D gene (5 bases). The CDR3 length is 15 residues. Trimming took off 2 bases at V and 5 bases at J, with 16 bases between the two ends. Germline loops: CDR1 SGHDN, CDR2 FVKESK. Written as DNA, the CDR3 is TGTGCCAGCAGCCAATGGAGGACGATCGGCGACGAGCAGTACTTC. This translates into CASSQWRTIGDEQYF.

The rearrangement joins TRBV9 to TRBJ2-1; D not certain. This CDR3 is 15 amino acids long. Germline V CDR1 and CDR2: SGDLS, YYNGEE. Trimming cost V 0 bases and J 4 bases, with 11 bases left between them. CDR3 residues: CASSVEGWGYNEQFF. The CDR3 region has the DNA TGTGCCAGCAGCGTAGAAGGCTGGGGATACAATGAGCAGTTCTTC.

The chain's CDR3 is CSARRASGGYNEQFF. The CDR3, as DNA: TGCAGTGCTAGAAGGGCTAGCGGGGGATACAATGAGCAGTTCTTC. The V gene is TRBV20-1, the J gene TRBJ2-1; 10 positions match TRBD2. Germline values: CDR1 DFQATT, CDR2 SNEGSKA (reference sequence). The V gene end was trimmed by 2 bases and the J gene end by 4 bases; junction bases not matched to a gene: 5. The CDR3 is 15 amino acids.

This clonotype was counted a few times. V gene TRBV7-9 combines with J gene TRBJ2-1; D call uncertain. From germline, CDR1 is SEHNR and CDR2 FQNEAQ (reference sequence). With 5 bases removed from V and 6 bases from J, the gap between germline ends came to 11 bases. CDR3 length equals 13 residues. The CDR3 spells CASSHREVNEQFF. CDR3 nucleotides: TGTGCCAGCAGCCACAGAGAAGTCAATGAGCAGTTCTTC.

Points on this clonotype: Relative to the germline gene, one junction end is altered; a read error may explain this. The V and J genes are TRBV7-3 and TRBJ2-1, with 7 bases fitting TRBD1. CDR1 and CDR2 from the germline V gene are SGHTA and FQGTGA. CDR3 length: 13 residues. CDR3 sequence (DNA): TGTGCCGGCAGTTCCGGGACAGACAATGAGCAGTTCTTC. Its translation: CAGSSGTDNEQFF.

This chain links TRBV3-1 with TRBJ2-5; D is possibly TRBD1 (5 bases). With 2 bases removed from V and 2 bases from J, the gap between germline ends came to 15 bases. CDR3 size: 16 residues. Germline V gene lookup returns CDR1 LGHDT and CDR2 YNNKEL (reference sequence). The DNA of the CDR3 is TGTGCCAGCAGCCAACGCGGTCAGGGCCTTCAAGAGACCCAGTACTTC. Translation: CASSQRGQGLQETQYF.

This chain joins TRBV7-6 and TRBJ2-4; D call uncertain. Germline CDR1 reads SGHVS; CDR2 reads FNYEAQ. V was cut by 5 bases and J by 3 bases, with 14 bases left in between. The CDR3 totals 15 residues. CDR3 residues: CASSPTGSGKNIQYF. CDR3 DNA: TGTGCCAGCAGCCCGACCGGGTCGGGCAAAAACATTCAGTACTTC.

This chain's CDR3 is CSASARAVTEAFF. The CDR3 coding sequence is TGCAGTGCTAGCGCCAGGGCAGTGACTGAAGCTTTCTTT. J is TRBJ1-1 and V is TRBV20-1, with D possibly matching TRBD1 (5 bases). Trimming took off 3 bases at V and 5 bases at J, with 13 bases between the two ends. The germline gives CDR1 DFQATT, CDR2 SNEGSKA (reference sequence). The CDR3 spans 13 residues.

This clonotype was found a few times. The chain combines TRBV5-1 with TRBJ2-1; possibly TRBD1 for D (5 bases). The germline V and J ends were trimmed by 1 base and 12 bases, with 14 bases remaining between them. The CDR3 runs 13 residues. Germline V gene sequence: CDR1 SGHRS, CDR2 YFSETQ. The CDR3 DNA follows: TGCGCCAGCAGCTTGTGGCAGGGTGAACGGCAGTTCTTC. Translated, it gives CASSLWQGERQFF.

In DNA, the CDR3 is TGTGCCACCAGTGATGAGGGACGGACCACAGATACGCAGTATTTT. Protein sequence: CATSDEGRTTDTQYF. The rearrangement joins TRBV24-1 to TRBJ2-3, with D perhaps assigned TRBD1 or TRBD2 (5 bases each). CDR1 KGHDR and CDR2 SFDVKD come from the germline V gene. Trimming pared 3 bases from V and 2 bases from J, leaving 11 bases between. CDR3 length: 15 residues.

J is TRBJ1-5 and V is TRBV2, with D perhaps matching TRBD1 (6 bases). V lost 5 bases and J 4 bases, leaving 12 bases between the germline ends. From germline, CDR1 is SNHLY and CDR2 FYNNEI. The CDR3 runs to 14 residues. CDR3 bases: TGTGCCAGCAGTCCCGAAACAGGGAATCAGCCCCAGCATTTT. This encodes CASSPETGNQPQHF.

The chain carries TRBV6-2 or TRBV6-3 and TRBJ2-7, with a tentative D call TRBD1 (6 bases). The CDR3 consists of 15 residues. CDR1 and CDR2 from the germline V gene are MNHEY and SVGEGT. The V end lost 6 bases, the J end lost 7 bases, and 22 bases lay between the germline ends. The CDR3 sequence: CASSPLRDTRREQYF. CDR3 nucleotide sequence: TGTGCCAGCAGCCCACTTAGGGACACCAGACGGGAGCAGTACTTC.

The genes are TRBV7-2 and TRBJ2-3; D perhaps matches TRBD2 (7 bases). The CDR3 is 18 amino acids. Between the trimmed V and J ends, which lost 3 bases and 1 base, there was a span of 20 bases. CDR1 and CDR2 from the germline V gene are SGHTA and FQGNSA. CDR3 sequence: CASSFMSVAGARTDTQYF. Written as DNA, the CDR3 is TGTGCCAGCAGCTTTATGTCAGTGGCGGGGGCTCGCACAGATACGCAGTATTTT. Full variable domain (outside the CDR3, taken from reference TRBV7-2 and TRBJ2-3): GAGVSQSPSNKVTEKGKDVELRCDPISGHTALYWYRQSLGQGLEFLIYFQGNSAPDKSGLPSDRFSAERTGGSVSTLTIQRTQQEDSAVYLCASSFMSVAGARTDTQYFGPGTRLTVL.